This entry lists 7 T cell receptor beta chains sequenced from one sample in a study of blood T cell repertoires in COVID-19. Libraries were prepared by immunoSEQ multiplex PCR; TCRdb keeps only in-frame clonotypes and omits some of them. The data hold 9,000 to 15,000 clones, with almost 85% observed a single time. The sample comprised peripheral blood. The source of these receptors is an elderly man with acute or convalescent COVID-19.

The rearrangement uses TRBV5-1 and TRBJ2-2, with TRBD2 matching over 13 bases. The CDR3 is 16 residues long. J lost 1 base, V lost 7 bases, and 4 bases had no gene match. Germline V gene data show CDR1 as SGHRS and CDR2 as YFSETQ. The CDR3 protein is CASRGTSGENTGELFF. The CDR3 DNA reads TGCGCCAGCCGAGGGACTAGCGGGGAGAACACCGGGGAGCTGTTTTTT. Drawing the rest from reference TRBV5-1 and TRBJ2-2, the complete variable domain is KAGVTQTPRYLIKTRGQQVTLSCSPISGHRSVSWYQQTPGQGLQFLFEYFSETQRNKGNFPGRFSGRQFSNSRSEMNVSTLELGDSALYLCASRGTSGENTGELFFGEGSRLTVL.

The CDR3 reads CASSPGTGGGGAHNEQFF. For the CDR3, the DNA is TGTGCCAGCTCACCAGGGACCGGAGGCGGGGGGGCACACAATGAGCAGTTCTTC. The V gene is TRBV18, the J gene TRBJ2-1; 9 nucleotides line up with TRBD2. Germline V CDR1 and CDR2: KGHSH, LQKENI. V gave up 2 bases and J gave up 5 bases; unmatched junction bases: 13. This CDR3 has 18 residues.

In this sample, this clone turned up once. The chain joins TRBV5-1 to TRBJ1-1; 11 positions match TRBD1. The J segment lost 4 bases and the V segment lost 4 bases, leaving 6 bases of the junction unmatched. Germline assignment: CDR1 SGHRS and CDR2 YFSETQ. This CDR3 has 15 amino acids. The CDR3 coding sequence is TGCGCCAGCAGCACATCCGGGACAGGGGGCACTGAAGCTTTCTTT. Its protein product is CASSTSGTGGTEAFF.

The V and J genes are TRBV9 and TRBJ2-5, with D possibly matching TRBD2 (7 bases). Between the trimmed V and J ends, which lost 0 bases and 5 bases, there was a span of 14 bases. This CDR3 has 15 residues. Germline values: CDR1 SGDLS, CDR2 YYNGEE. DNA for the CDR3: TGTGCCAGCAGCGTAGGCGGGGGCGCGGGGGAGACCCAGTACTTC. It encodes CASSVGGGAGETQYF.

The J gene is TRBJ2-5, the V gene TRBV24-1, with 9 bases matching TRBD1. The CDR3 contains 16 residues. J was trimmed by 5 bases and V by 5 bases; bases with no gene match: 11. Germline lookup yields CDR1 KGHDR and CDR2 SFDVKD. The chain's CDR3 is CATSGSGTGIRETQYF. As DNA, the CDR3 is TGTGCCACCAGTGGGTCCGGGACAGGGATTCGCGAGACCCAGTACTTC.

CDR3 DNA: TGTGCCAGCAGCCCCGGCAGGGGGATTGAGCCCCAGCATTTT. Translating gives CASSPGRGIEPQHF. The chain combines TRBV5-4 with TRBJ1-5, with TRBD1 matching 7 bases. Germline trimming cut 4 bases from V and 8 bases from J; bases unmatched to any gene: 9. CDR3 length: 14 residues. The V gene's germline CDR1 is SGHNT and CDR2 YYREEE (reference sequence).

This sequence joins TRBV5-1 and TRBJ1-1, with no clear D. This CDR3 spans 14 amino acids. Germline lookup yields CDR1 SGHRS and CDR2 YFSETQ. Trimming shortened V by 7 bases and J by 0 bases, and 13 bases separated the two germline ends. The CDR3 protein is CASGLLGVNTEAFF. CDR3 DNA: TGCGCCAGCGGACTGTTAGGTGTGAACACTGAAGCTTTCTTT.